This is a list of T cell receptor beta chains from one sample in a study of tumor-infiltrating lymphocytes in primary liver carcinoma. TCRdb reprocessed the multiplex PCR reads via MiXCR and lists one record per CDR3 protein. The sample has roughly 49,000 distinct CDR3 sequences, 71% seen once. Sequencing used liver tumor tissue from sampling region 5. The receptor source for this set is a middle-aged man with primary liver carcinoma and hepatitis B virus infection. CDR3s leave out the opening cysteine and the closing phenylalanine or tryptophan.

v_call	j_call	cdr3_aa
TRBV7-3	TRBJ2-1	ASSWSGSLNNEQF
TRBV5-1	TRBJ2-7	ANSETSGGVYEQY
TRBV6-5	TRBJ2-7	ASSYGGTNGVQY
TRBV14	TRBJ1-6	GSSLGRDRGWSPLH
TRBV11-2	TRBJ2-1	SSCLDIGLAMGERF
TRBV20-1	TRBJ2-1	SATSSGTSGINEQF
TRBV28	TRBJ1-1	ASSLWFRGMNTEAL
TRBV7-6	TRBJ2-7	ASSQGPHYEQY
TRBV29-1	TRBJ2-5	SVELASEETQY
TRBV28	TRBJ1-1	ASSSPQGATEAF
TRBV6-1	TRBJ2-7	AGSDWVFYAQY
TRBV28	TRBJ2-3	ASSSLSGPDTQY
TRBV6-5	TRBJ2-2	ASSYAVDGTGELR
TRBV5-1	TRBJ2-2	ASSHPLGGTGELF